Sequencing of this T cell receptor beta chain was carried out in a study of CD8+ T cells in alopecia areata. Study-level information: Oral tofacitinib (5 to 10 mg twice daily) was administered to treated patients.

Treatment specified: oral pan-JAK inhibitor, 5-10 mg twice daily. As part of sample collection, lesional scalp punch biopsies and peripheral blood were taken from alopecia areata patients. The sequencing template was cDNA reverse transcribed from extracted RNA. Using immunoSEQ multiplex PCR, the repertoire was profiled, and TCRdb retains in-frame clones only, with some absent. The data hold roughly 110,000 clones, with around three fifths observed a single time. The receptor comes from a human donor with alopecia areata. Sequenced material: CD8+ T cells sorted from blood, taken at week 24, from a patient treated with tofacitinib.

The CDR3 loop reads CASSLLGGDTGELFF. The CDR3 DNA reads TGTGCCAGCAGCTTATTAGGGGGCGACACCGGGGAGCTGTTTTTT. The gene calls are TRBV7-9 and TRBJ2-2, with 7 positions matching TRBD1. Germline V gene lookup returns CDR1 SEHNR and CDR2 FQNEAQ (reference sequence). With V trimmed by 2 bases and J by 3 bases, 3 bases remained unmatched. The CDR3 contains 15 residues.